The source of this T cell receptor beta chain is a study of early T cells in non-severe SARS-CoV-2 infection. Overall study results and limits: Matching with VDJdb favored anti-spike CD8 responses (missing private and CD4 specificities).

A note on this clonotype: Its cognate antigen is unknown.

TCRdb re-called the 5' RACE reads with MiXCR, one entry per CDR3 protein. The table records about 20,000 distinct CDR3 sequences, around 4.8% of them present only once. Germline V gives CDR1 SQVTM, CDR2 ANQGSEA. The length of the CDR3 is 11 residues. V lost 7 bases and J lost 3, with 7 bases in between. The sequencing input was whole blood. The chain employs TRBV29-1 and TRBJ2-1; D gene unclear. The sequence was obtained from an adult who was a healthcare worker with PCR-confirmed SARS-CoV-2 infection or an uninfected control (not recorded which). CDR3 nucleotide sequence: TGCAGCGCGGAGTTCTACAATGAGCAGTTCTTC. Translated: CSAEFYNEQFF.